This T cell receptor (beta chain) appears in the sequencing data of a study of blood T cell repertoires in COVID-19. Study background: Acute-phase and convalescent COVID-19 samples originated in the United States, Italy and Spain. PBMCs, B-cell-depleted T cells, or T cells were the source of the cDNA or gDNA that made up the material.

This CDR3 is 15 amino acids long. Deletions cut 1 base from V and 0 bases from J, with 10 bases between. The germline CDR1 and CDR2 sequences are MGHRA and YSYEKL. In the authors' workflow: Amplification with reference gene primers provided the estimates of nucleated cell counts. Assay: immunoSEQ multiplex PCR; the TCRdb copy retains only in-frame clones and omits some. Clonal size and the V and J genes are those of that table, whereas D and trimming came from the DNA. The repertoire holds roughly 230,000 clones, with around 80% as singletons. V gene TRBV4-1 combines with J gene TRBJ2-7, with D maybe TRBD2 (5 bases). This clonotype originated in a human donor in a cohort sampled during active COVID-19. Sequencing was done on a sample of peripheral blood. In DNA form, the CDR3 reads TGCGCCAGCAGCCAAGGAGGGCAGAGCTCCTACGAGCAGTACTTC. Amino acids: CASSQGGQSSYEQYF.